These T cell receptor beta chains were read from a single sample in a study of shared clonotypes between healthy human individuals. Libraries were prepared by immunoSEQ multiplex PCR; TCRdb keeps only in-frame clonotypes and omits some of them. Of 2,500,000 or so clones listed, approximately 94% are singletons. Sequenced sample: naive CD4+ T cells sorted from blood. These receptors were obtained from a man between 18 and 35 years old in good health. Both conserved end residues are part of each CDR3. Fields, in order: CDR3 length, V gene, clone size, D gene, J gene, CDR3 protein, CDR3 DNA. The D gene is left open where the match is weak. Part of the rows lack a size; the others show once, few, many or a class for expanded clones.

14	TRBV7-9	-	-	TRBJ2-1	CASSLKSSYNEQFF	TGTGCCAGCAGCTTAAAGAGCTCCTACAATGAGCAGTTCTTC
14	TRBV6-5	-	-	TRBJ2-3	CASRRRTGTDTQYF	TGTGCCAGCCGTCGGCGAACTGGGACAGATACGCAGTATTTT
14	TRBV10-2	-	TRBD2	TRBJ2-2	CASRSGGPTGELFF	TGCGCCAGCAGGAGCGGGGGGCCCACCGGGGAGCTGTTTTTT
14	TRBV28	-	TRBD1	TRBJ1-2	CASRRWGQTYGYTF	TGTGCCAGCCGACGGTGGGGACAGACGTATGGCTACACCTTC
15	TRBV28	-	TRBD2	TRBJ2-1	CASSLGTSGYNEQFF	TGTGCCAGCAGTTTAGGGACTAGCGGTTATAATGAGCAGTTCTTC
13	TRBV5-1	-	-	TRBJ1-1	CASSFSEGGEAFF	TGCGCCAGCAGCTTTTCGGAGGGAGGTGAAGCTTTCTTT
15	TRBV6-6	-	-	TRBJ2-5	CASSSASPGQETQYF	TGTGCCAGCAGCTCCGCCAGTCCGGGACAAGAGACCCAGTACTTC
17	TRBV5-6	-	-	TRBJ1-4	CASSPRGFDATNEKLFF	TGTGCCAGCAGCCCGAGGGGATTCGACGCAACTAATGAAAAACTGTTTTTT
14	TRBV5-8	-	-	TRBJ1-3	CASVREDLGNTIYF	TGTGCCAGCGTCAGGGAGGACCTGGGAAACACCATATATTTT
15	TRBV4-1	-	-	TRBJ1-3	CASSQEIGSGNTIYF	TGCGCCAGCAGCCAAGAGATTGGCTCTGGAAACACCATATATTTT
12	TRBV7-9	-	-	TRBJ2-7	CASSVQGNEQYF	TGTGCCAGCAGCGTACAGGGCAACGAGCAGTACTTC
14	TRBV6-5	-	-	TRBJ1-2	CASSYSGRSSGYTF	TGTGCCAGCAGTTACTCGGGACGGTCTAGTGGCTACACCTTC
13	TRBV30	few	-	TRBJ1-1	CAWYEGTATEAFF	TGTGCCTGGTACGAGGGGACGGCCACTGAAGCTTTCTTT
16	TRBV5-5	-	-	TRBJ2-2	CASSLGQLRNTGELFF	TGTGCCAGCAGCTTGGGACAACTGAGAAACACCGGGGAGCTGTTTTTT
16	TRBV7-3	-	-	TRBJ1-3	CASSLNRQNSGNTIYF	TGTGCCAGCAGCTTAAATCGGCAGAACTCTGGAAACACCATATATTTT